This TCR beta chain originates from a study of blood T cell repertoires in COVID-19. Overall study context: The United States, Italy and Spain provided the acute and convalescent COVID-19 samples. Sources were T cells, B-cell-depleted T cells, or PBMCs; the material itself was cDNA or gDNA.

This clone appeared once. As processed by the authors: Estimates of nucleated cell counts were drawn from the amplification of reference gene primers. Repertoires were generated with immunoSEQ multiplex PCR, while TCRdb's copy carries only in-frame clones and drops some. D and trimming come from the DNA, and the V and J calls and clone size come from that table. The table records 650,000 to 800,000 clones, 70% to 90% of them present only once. Germline V gene sequence: CDR1 LGHNA, CDR2 YNFKEQ. Deletions cut 3 bases from V and 1 base from J, with 12 bases between. This CDR3 has 15 amino acids. This sequence joins TRBV4-2 and TRBJ1-2, with D perhaps TRBD1 (6 bases). The sequence was obtained from a woman aged 18 to 35 with acute or convalescent COVID-19. The specimen was peripheral blood. CDR3 in amino acids: CASSQARGNNYGYTF. In DNA, the CDR3 is TGTGCCAGCAGCCAGGCAAGGGGGAATAACTATGGCTACACCTTC.